The subject of this entry is one T cell receptor (beta chain). Its antigen remains unknown. Combining a sample-barcoded 5' primer with a J-beta primer mix, a second PCR ran for about 7 to 11 cycles. TCRdb reprocessed the 5' RACE reads via MiXCR and lists one record per CDR3 protein. The sample includes 1.6 million or so distinct CDR3 sequences, roughly 32% seen only once; the top ten take around 10%. This CDR3 region has 15 residues. Trimming removed 8 bases from V and 2 bases from J, with 19 bases in between. Per the germline V gene, CDR1 is SGHKS and CDR2 is YYEKEE (reference sequence). This entry comes from a study of blood T cells in healthy people across ages. General observations from the study: Possibly, changes in expanded clonotypes were confounded because donor CMV status was unknown.

V is TRBV5-5 and J is TRBJ2-5, with D perhaps assigned TRBD1 or TRBD2 (6 bases each). Sequencing was carried out using blood. This TCR came from a woman aged 25 to 39 in good health. The CDR3 DNA reads TGTGCCAGTTCGGACGTCGGGGGCGGTCAAGAGACCCAGTACTTC. It translates to CASSDVGGGQETQYF.